The entry below gives a single T cell receptor (beta chain) sequence along with its context. The CDR3 is 16 residues long. This entry comes from a study of OX40 agonist ivuxolimab in advanced cancers. Sequenced by immunoSEQ multiplex PCR; TCRdb stores in-frame clones only, minus some. The sample consists of under 30,000 clones, 85% to 90% of them appearing once. The receptor was isolated from an adult with an advanced solid tumor such as melanoma, head and neck, liver or kidney cancer. The sequenced sample was CD4+ or CD8+ T cells sorted from blood, obtained in a trial of the OX40 agonist ivuxolimab. The rearrangement links TRBV21-1 to TRBJ1-4; the table's D gene call, TRBD1, was not cross checked with the DNA. TRBV21-1 is an annotated pseudogene. This CDR3 is CASSKDRTDSNEKLFF. In DNA form, the CDR3 reads TGTGCCAGCAGCAAAGACAGGACAGACTCTAATGAAAAACTGTTTTTT.